A single T cell receptor beta chain is shown here with its context. The antigen remains undetermined. 60 Vbeta and 13 Jbeta primers were used in PCR. Produced via immunoSEQ multiplex PCR; TCRdb's table is partial and in-frame only. The table shows 110,000 or so clones, with approximately 69% occurring only once. The V gene end was trimmed by 3 bases and the J gene end by 1 base; junction bases not matched to a gene: 12. In germline, CDR1 is SGHDT, CDR2 YYEEEE. The CDR3 totals 17 residues. This sample was included in a study of cytomegalovirus exposure and HLA in healthy donors. Overall study: Approximately 180 million T cells yielded approximately 100 million unique TCR beta sequences, as an earlier analysis found. Most genotyped donors, about 81% of around 370, had Caucasian-associated genetic ancestry. General observations from the study: Sequencing likely caused a cluster of highly shared sequence variants. Earlier analysis yielded a pattern in which most TCR beta V segments were productive about 90% or about 30% of the time.

The sequenced sample consisted of PBMCs. J is TRBJ1-1 and V is TRBV5-6; 7 bases match TRBD1. The receptor was derived from a woman aged 40 to 55 in good health and CMV-seropositive. The CDR3 region has the DNA TGTGCCAGCAGCTGGGTATTTTCCGGGACAGCGAACACTGAAGCTTTCTTT. Protein product: CASSWVFSGTANTEAFF.